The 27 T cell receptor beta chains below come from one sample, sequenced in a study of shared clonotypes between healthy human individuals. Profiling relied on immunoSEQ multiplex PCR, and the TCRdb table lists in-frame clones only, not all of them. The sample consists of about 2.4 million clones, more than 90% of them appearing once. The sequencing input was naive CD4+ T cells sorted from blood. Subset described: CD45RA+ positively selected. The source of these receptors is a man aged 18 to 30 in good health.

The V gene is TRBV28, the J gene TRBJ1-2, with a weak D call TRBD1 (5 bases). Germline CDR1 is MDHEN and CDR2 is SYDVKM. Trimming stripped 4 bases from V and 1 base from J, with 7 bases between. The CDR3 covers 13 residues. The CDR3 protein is CASSSTDNYGYTF. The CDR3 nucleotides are TGTGCCAGCAGTTCGACAGATAACTATGGCTACACCTTC.

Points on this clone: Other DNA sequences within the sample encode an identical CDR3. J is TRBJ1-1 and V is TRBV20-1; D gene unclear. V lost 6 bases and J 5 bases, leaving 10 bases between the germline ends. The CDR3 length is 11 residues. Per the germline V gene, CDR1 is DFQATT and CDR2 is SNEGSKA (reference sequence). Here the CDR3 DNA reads TGCAGTGCCCATGGGATTACTGAAGCTTTCTTT. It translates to CSAHGITEAFF.

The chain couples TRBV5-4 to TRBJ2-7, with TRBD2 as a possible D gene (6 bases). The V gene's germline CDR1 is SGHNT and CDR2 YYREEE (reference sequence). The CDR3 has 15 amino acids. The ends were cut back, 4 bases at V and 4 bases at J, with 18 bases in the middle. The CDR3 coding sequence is TGTGCCAGCAGCCTAGACGGTGCGGGACTTTACGAGCAGTACTTC. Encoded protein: CASSLDGAGLYEQYF.

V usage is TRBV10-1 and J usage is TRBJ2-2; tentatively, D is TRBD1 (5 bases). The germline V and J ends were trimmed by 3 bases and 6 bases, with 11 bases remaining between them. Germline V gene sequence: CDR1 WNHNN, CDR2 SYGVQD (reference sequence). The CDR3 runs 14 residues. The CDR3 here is CASSDARGAGELFF. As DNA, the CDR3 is TGCGCCAGCAGTGATGCTAGGGGCGCCGGGGAGCTGTTTTTT.

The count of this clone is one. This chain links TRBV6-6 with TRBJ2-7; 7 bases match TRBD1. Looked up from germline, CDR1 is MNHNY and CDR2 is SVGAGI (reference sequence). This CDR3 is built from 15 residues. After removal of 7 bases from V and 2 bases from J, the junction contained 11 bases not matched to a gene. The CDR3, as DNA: TGTGCCAGCAATAAAGGGACAGTACAAACCTACGAGCAGTACTTC. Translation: CASNKGTVQTYEQYF.

Here the CDR3 reads CASSIDRARLYNEQFF. The DNA of the CDR3 is TGTGCCAGCAGTATTGACAGGGCCCGTCTCTACAATGAGCAGTTCTTC. J is TRBJ2-1 and V is TRBV27; TRBD1 matches 7 bases. Germline CDR1 reads MNHEY; CDR2 reads SMNVEV (reference sequence). The V gene end was trimmed by 5 bases and the J gene end by 3 bases; junction bases not matched to a gene: 10. This CDR3 has 16 residues.

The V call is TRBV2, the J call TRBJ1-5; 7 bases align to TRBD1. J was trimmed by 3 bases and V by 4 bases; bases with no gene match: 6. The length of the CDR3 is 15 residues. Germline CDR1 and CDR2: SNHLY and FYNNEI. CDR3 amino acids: CASSAGTEINQPQHF. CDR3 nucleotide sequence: TGTGCCAGCAGTGCCGGGACAGAAATCAATCAGCCCCAGCATTTT.

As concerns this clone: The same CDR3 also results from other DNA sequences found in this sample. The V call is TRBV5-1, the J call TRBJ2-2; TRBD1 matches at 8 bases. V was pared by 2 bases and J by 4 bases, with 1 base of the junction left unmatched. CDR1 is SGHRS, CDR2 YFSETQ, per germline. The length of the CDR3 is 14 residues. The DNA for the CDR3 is TGCGCCAGCAGCTTAACAGGGGGCACCGGGGAGCTGTTTTTT. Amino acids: CASSLTGGTGELFF. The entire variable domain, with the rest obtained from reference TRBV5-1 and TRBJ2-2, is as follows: KAGVTQTPRYLIKTRGQQVTLSCSPISGHRSVSWYQQTPGQGLQFLFEYFSETQRNKGNFPGRFSGRQFSNSRSEMNVSTLELGDSALYLCASSLTGGTGELFFGEGSRLTVL.

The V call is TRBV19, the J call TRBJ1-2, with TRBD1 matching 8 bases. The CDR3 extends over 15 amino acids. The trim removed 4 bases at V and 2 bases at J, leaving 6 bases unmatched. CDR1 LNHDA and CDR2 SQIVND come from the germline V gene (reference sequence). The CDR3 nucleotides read TGTGCCAGTAGTAACCGGGACAGGTCGAACTATGGCTACACCTTC. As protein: CASSNRDRSNYGYTF. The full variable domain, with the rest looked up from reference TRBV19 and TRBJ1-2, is DGGITQSPKYLFRKEGQNVTLSCEQNLNHDAMYWYRQDPGQGLRLIYYSQIVNDFQKGDIAEGYSVSREKKESFPLTVTSAQKNPTAFYLCASSNRDRSNYGYTFGSGTRLTVV.

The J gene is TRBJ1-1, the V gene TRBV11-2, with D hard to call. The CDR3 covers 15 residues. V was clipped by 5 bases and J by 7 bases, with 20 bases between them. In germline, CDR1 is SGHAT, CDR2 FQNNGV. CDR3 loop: CASSPQSTQSFEAFF. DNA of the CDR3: TGTGCCAGCAGCCCGCAGTCGACGCAGTCCTTTGAAGCTTTCTTT.

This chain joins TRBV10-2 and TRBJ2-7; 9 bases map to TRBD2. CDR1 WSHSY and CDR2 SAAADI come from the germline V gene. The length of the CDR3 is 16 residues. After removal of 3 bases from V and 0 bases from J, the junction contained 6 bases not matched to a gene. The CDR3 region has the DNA TGCGCCAGCAGTGATCAGCTAGCGGGGCACTCCTACGAGCAGTACTTC. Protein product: CASSDQLAGHSYEQYF.

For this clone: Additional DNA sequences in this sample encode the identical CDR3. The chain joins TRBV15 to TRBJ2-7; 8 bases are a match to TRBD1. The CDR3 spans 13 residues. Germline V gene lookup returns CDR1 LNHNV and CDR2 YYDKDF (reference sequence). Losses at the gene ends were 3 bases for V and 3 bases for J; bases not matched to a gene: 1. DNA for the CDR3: TGTGCCACCAGCAGGGACAGGGTCTACGAGCAGTACTTC. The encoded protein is CATSRDRVYEQYF.

In DNA form, the CDR3 reads TGTGCCAGCAGTCACCGGGACAGGGGAGGTGTAGGCTACACCTTC. It specifies CASSHRDRGGVGYTF. J is TRBJ1-2 and V is TRBV27, with 10 positions matching TRBD1. The CDR3 runs to 15 residues. In germline, CDR1 is MNHEY, CDR2 SMNVEV (reference sequence). Trimming removed 5 bases from V and 8 bases from J; junction bases left unmatched: 11.

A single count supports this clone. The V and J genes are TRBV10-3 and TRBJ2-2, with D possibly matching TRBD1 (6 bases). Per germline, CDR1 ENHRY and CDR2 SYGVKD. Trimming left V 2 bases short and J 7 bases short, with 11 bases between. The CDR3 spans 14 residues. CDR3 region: CAISENRDGGELFF. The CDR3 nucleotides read TGTGCCATCAGTGAGAACAGGGATGGCGGGGAGCTGTTTTTT.

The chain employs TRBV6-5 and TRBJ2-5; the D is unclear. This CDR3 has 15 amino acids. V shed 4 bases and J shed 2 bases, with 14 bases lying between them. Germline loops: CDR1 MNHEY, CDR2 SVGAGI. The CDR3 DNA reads TGTGCCAGCAGTTCTACCCACGGACCGCAAGAGACCCAGTACTTC. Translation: CASSSTHGPQETQYF.

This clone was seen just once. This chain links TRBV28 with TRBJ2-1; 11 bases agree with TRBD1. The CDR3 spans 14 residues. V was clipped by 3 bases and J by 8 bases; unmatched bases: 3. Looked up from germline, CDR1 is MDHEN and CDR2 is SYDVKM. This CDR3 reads CASSFKGQGDEQFF. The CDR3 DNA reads TGTGCCAGCAGTTTTAAGGGACAGGGGGATGAGCAGTTCTTC.

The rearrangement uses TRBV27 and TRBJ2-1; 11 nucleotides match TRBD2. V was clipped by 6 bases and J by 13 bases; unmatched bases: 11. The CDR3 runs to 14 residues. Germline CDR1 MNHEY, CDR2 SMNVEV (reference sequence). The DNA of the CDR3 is TGTGCCAGCAGCCGTAGCGGGGGGGCTTTTCATCAGTTCTTC. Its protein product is CASSRSGGAFHQFF.

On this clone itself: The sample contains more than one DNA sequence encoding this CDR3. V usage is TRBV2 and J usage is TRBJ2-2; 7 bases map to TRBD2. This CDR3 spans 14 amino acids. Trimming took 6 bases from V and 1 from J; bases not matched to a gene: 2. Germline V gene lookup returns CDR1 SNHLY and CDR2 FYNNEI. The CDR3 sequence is CASSASGNTGELFF. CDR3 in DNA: TGTGCCAGCAGCGCTAGCGGGAACACCGGGGAGCTGTTTTTT.

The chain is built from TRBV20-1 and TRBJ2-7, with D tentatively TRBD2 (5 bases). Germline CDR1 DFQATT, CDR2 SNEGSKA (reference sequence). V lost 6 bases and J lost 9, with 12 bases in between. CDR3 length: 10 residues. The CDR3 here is CSAGLVGQYF. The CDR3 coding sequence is TGCAGTGCCGGACTTGTGGGGCAGTACTTC.

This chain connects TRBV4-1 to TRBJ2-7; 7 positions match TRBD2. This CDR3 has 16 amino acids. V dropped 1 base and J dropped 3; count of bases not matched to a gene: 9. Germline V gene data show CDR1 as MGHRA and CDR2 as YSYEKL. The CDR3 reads CASSQGVLRGDYEQYF. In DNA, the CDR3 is TGCGCCAGCAGCCAAGGCGTCCTACGGGGGGACTACGAGCAGTACTTC.

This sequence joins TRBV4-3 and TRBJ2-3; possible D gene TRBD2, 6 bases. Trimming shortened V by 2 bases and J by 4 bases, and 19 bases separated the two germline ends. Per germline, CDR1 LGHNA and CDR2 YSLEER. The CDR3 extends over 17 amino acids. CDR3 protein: CASSQYRGLKGADTQYF. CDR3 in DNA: TGCGCCAGCAGCCAATATCGCGGACTAAAAGGCGCAGATACGCAGTATTTT.

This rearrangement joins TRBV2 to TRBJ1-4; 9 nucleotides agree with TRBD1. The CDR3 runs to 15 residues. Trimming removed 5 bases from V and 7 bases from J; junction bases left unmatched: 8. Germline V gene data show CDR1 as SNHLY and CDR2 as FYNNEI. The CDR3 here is CASSQPGQGLEKLFF. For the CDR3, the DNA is TGTGCCAGCAGTCAGCCGGGACAGGGACTTGAAAAACTGTTTTTT.

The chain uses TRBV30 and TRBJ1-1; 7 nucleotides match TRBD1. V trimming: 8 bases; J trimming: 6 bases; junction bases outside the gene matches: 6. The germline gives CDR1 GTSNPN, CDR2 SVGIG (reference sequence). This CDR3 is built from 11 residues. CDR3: CASDRVSEAFF. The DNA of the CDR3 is TGTGCCAGCGACAGGGTCTCTGAAGCTTTCTTT.

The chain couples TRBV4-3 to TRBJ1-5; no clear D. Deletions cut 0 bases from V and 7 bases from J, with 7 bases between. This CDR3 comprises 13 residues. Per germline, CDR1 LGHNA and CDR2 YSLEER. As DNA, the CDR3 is TGCGCCAGCAGCCAAGATCGGTTCCAGCCCCAGCATTTT. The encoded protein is CASSQDRFQPQHF.

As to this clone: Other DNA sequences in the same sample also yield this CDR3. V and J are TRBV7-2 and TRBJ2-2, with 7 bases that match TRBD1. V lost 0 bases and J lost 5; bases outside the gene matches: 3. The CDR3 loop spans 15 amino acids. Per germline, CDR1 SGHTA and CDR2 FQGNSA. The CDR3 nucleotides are TGTGCCAGCAGCTTAGCGCTGACAGGGACCGGGGAGCTGTTTTTT. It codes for CASSLALTGTGELFF. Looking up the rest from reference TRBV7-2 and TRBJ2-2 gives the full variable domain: GAGVSQSPSNKVTEKGKDVELRCDPISGHTALYWYRQSLGQGLEFLIYFQGNSAPDKSGLPSDRFSAERTGGSVSTLTIQRTQQEDSAVYLCASSLALTGTGELFFGEGSRLTVL.

This CDR3 reads CASGGQTPNEQYF. As DNA, the CDR3 is TGTGCCAGCGGGGGGCAGACCCCCAACGAGCAGTACTTC. The chain combines TRBV2 with TRBJ2-7; TRBD1 or TRBD2 may be the D gene (6 bases each). Trimming took 8 bases from V and 5 from J, leaving 16 bases between them. The CDR3 covers 13 residues. The germline V gene has CDR1 SNHLY and CDR2 FYNNEI.

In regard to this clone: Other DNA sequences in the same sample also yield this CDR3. The CDR3 sequence: CASSLTSRETQYF. The CDR3, as DNA: TGCGCCAGCAGCTTGACTAGCCGCGAGACCCAGTACTTC. This chain connects TRBV5-1 to TRBJ2-5, with D tentatively TRBD2 (6 bases). V gave up 1 base and J gave up 5 bases, with 9 bases separating them. This CDR3 is built from 13 residues. CDR1 is SGHRS and CDR2 is YFSETQ in the germline V gene.